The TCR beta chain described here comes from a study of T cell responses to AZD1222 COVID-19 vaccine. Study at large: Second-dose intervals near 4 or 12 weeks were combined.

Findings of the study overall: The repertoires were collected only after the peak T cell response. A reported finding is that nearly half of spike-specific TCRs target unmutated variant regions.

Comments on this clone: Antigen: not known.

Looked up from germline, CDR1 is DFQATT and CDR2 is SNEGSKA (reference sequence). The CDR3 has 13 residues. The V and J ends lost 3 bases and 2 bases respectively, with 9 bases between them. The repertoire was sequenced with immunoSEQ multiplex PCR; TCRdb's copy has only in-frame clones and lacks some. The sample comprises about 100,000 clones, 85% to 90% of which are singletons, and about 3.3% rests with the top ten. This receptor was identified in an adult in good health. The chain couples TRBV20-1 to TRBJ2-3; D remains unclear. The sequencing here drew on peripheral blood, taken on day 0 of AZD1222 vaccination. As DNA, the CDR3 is TGCAGTGCTAGTTACCCCTACACAGATACGCAGTATTTT. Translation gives CSASYPYTDTQYF.